The 26 T cell receptor beta chains presented below share a single source sample, sequenced in a study of graft-versus-host responses after intestinal transplantation. Antigen specificity for these receptors is unknown. Some clones are missing from TCRdb's copy, which holds only in-frame ones; the method was immunoSEQ multiplex PCR. The data show nearly 90,000 clones, with over 80% seen just once and 17% held by the top ten. This material consisted of unstimulated CD8+ T cells sorted from spleen or lymph node cells, taken before intestinal transplant. All receptors come from a human donor who received an intestinal transplant.

The V call is TRBV6-5, the J call TRBJ2-7; no reliable D call. CDR1 is MNHEY and CDR2 is SVGAGI in the germline V gene. V gave up 2 bases and J gave up 6 bases, with 14 bases separating them. The CDR3 spans 14 residues. CDR3 sequence reads: CASSYLGSNSEQYF. The CDR3 nucleotides read TGTGCCAGCAGTTACCTCGGGTCGAACAGCGAGCAGTACTTC.

J is TRBJ2-1 and V is TRBV27; D may be TRBD1 or TRBD2 (5 bases each). This CDR3 region has 16 residues. With 2 bases removed from V and 2 bases from J, the gap between germline ends came to 13 bases. Germline V CDR1 and CDR2: MNHEY, SMNVEV (reference sequence). The CDR3, as DNA: TGTGCCAGCAGTTTAAGGTTGGGGACCACCTACAATGAGCAGTTCTTC. It codes for CASSLRLGTTYNEQFF.

The chain recombines TRBV18 with TRBJ2-1; D possibly corresponds to TRBD2 (5 bases). V gave up 3 bases and J gave up 6 bases, with 12 bases separating them. This CDR3 has 14 residues. The germline V gene has CDR1 KGHSH and CDR2 LQKENI. The CDR3 region has the DNA TGTGCCAGCTCACCCCCGGGATCTTTCAATGAGCAGTTCTTC. Translation gives CASSPPGSFNEQFF.

The gene calls are TRBV14 and TRBJ2-5; no definite D call. Germline CDR1 SGHDN, CDR2 FVKESK. This CDR3 region has 15 residues. V shed 0 bases and J shed 5 bases, with 13 bases lying between them. Here the CDR3 reads CASSQDNLVGETQYF. CDR3 DNA sequence: TGTGCCAGCAGCCAAGATAACCTGGTTGGGGAGACCCAGTACTTC.

V and J are TRBV5-5 and TRBJ2-7; 9 bases fit TRBD1. Germline V lookup: CDR1 SGHKS, CDR2 YYEKEE (reference sequence). The CDR3 has 16 amino acids. V gave up 2 bases and J gave up 4 bases; unmatched junction bases: 10. Here the CDR3 reads CASSFPSRQGGYEQYF. The CDR3 DNA sequence: TGTGCCAGCAGCTTTCCGTCTAGACAGGGGGGATACGAGCAGTACTTC.

The chain couples TRBV6-5 to TRBJ2-7, with TRBD1 identical over 8 bases. Losses at the gene ends were 8 bases for V and 2 bases for J; bases not matched to a gene: 5. Germline values: CDR1 MNHEY, CDR2 SVGAGI. There are 13 residues in the CDR3. The chain's CDR3 is CASGTGPPYEQYF. The CDR3 nucleotides are TGTGCCAGCGGGACAGGCCCCCCCTACGAGCAGTACTTC.

The V and J genes are TRBV5-1 and TRBJ2-7, with TRBD1 matching over 9 bases. This CDR3 has 15 residues. From germline, CDR1 is SGHRS and CDR2 YFSETQ. Trimming removed 3 bases from V and 1 base from J; junction bases left unmatched: 5. The CDR3 loop is CASSWTGTGSYEQYF. DNA for the CDR3: TGCGCCAGCAGCTGGACCGGGACAGGGTCCTACGAGCAGTACTTC.

The V call is TRBV10-1, the J call TRBJ1-3, with unresolved D. This CDR3 comprises 15 residues. Trimming removed 0 bases from V and 2 bases from J, with 8 bases in between. Germline assignment: CDR1 WNHNN and CDR2 SYGVQD (reference sequence). The DNA for the CDR3 is TGCGCCAGCAGTGAGTCGGGGTACCCTGGAAACACCATATATTTT. It codes for CASSESGYPGNTIYF.

The V and J genes are TRBV7-8 and TRBJ1-1, with D tentatively TRBD1 (5 bases). CDR3 size: 17 residues. Germline CDR1 and CDR2: SGHVS and FQNEAQ. With 4 bases removed from V and 4 bases from J, the gap between germline ends came to 22 bases. The CDR3 region has the DNA TGTGCCAGCAGCTCCCCCTCCGGAGGTGGGGGTCGCACTGAAGCTTTCTTT. It encodes CASSSPSGGGGRTEAFF.

This clone came up once. The V and J genes are TRBV4-1 and TRBJ2-5; D gene unclear. The CDR3 contains 14 residues. The germline gives CDR1 MGHRA, CDR2 YSYEKL. The germline V and J ends were trimmed by 2 bases and 2 bases, with 9 bases remaining between them. CDR3 amino acids: CASSQRLTQETQYF. CDR3 DNA: TGCGCCAGCAGCCAAAGACTGACACAAGAGACCCAGTACTTC.

This chain connects TRBV4-1 to TRBJ2-4; the D gene could be TRBD1 or TRBD2 (6 bases each). Germline-derived CDR1 and CDR2 are MGHRA and YSYEKL. Between the trimmed V and J ends, which lost 1 base and 0 bases, there was a span of 16 bases. This CDR3 contains 18 residues. The CDR3: CASSQGAGQNVAKNIQYF. The CDR3, as DNA: TGCGCCAGCAGCCAAGGGGCGGGACAAAACGTAGCCAAAAACATTCAGTACTTC.

In this sample, this clone turned up once. V gene TRBV5-4 combines with J gene TRBJ2-3; D is perhaps TRBD2 (6 bases). V shed 4 bases and J shed 1 base, with 16 bases lying between them. The CDR3 totals 16 residues. CDR1 and CDR2 from the germline V gene are SGHNT and YYREEE (reference sequence). The CDR3 DNA sequence: TGTGCCAGCAGCGCCACGACTAGAGGGCGCACAGATACGCAGTATTTT. It encodes CASSATTRGRTDTQYF.

The chain carries TRBV5-4 and TRBJ2-2; D remains ambiguous. V shed 2 bases and J shed 5 bases, with 4 bases lying between them. Germline V gives CDR1 SGHNT, CDR2 YYREEE (reference sequence). The CDR3 is 12 amino acids. The CDR3 bases are TGTGCCAGCAGCTTCGGAACCGGGGAGCTGTTTTTT. Its translation: CASSFGTGELFF. The full variable domain, with the rest looked up from reference TRBV5-4 and TRBJ2-2, is ETGVTQSPTHLIKTRGQQVTLRCSSQSGHNTVSWYQQALGQGPQFIFQYYREEENGRGNFPPRFSGLQFPNYSSELNVNALELDDSALYLCASSFGTGELFFGEGSRLTVL.

V usage is TRBV5-8 and J usage is TRBJ1-1; possible D gene TRBD1, 6 bases. V shed 6 bases and J shed 0 bases, with 12 bases lying between them. CDR1 SGHTS and CDR2 YDEGEE come from the germline V gene. The CDR3 consists of 14 residues. The CDR3: CASNKGGMNTEAFF. The DNA of the CDR3 is TGTGCCAGCAATAAGGGGGGGATGAACACTGAAGCTTTCTTT.

The rearrangement links TRBV28 to TRBJ2-1, with 7 bases lining up with TRBD2. CDR3 length: 15 amino acids. Unmatched junction bases numbered 6, after V lost 2 bases and J lost 5 bases. In germline, CDR1 is MDHEN, CDR2 SYDVKM. The DNA for the CDR3 is TGTGCCAGCAGTTTAGGGGGGAGGGCCAACAATGAGCAGTTCTTC. This translates into CASSLGGRANNEQFF.

The gene calls are TRBV7-4 and TRBJ2-2; the match to TRBD2 covers 13 bases. The length of the CDR3 is 17 residues. The J segment lost 7 bases and the V segment lost 5 bases, leaving 10 bases of the junction unmatched. The germline CDR1 and CDR2 sequences are SGHVT and SQSDAQ. In DNA, the CDR3 is TGTGCCAGCAGCCCGGGACTAGCGGGGAGACGTGGCGGGGAGCTGTTTTTT. This gives the protein CASSPGLAGRRGGELFF.

The genes are TRBV5-1 and TRBJ2-7; 13 bases align to TRBD2. CDR1 is SGHRS, CDR2 YFSETQ, per germline. This CDR3 is built from 13 residues. V lost 5 bases to trimming and J lost 5 bases; unmatched junction nucleotides: 1. CDR3 region: CASRGTSGNEQYF. The CDR3 region has the DNA TGCGCCAGCAGGGGGACTAGCGGGAACGAGCAGTACTTC.

The chain uses TRBV27 and TRBJ1-1; no reliable D call. The CDR3 runs 14 residues. Germline CDR1 and CDR2: MNHEY and SMNVEV (reference sequence). Trimming left V 0 bases short and J 4 bases short, with 9 bases between. CDR3 in amino acids: CASSLSVGSTEAFF. The CDR3 DNA reads as TGTGCCAGCAGTTTATCGGTAGGGAGCACTGAAGCTTTCTTT.

The chain has TRBV28 and TRBJ2-2, with 10 bases that match TRBD2. J lost 4 bases, V lost 6 bases, and 5 bases had no gene match. The CDR3 is 15 amino acids. Germline loops: CDR1 MDHEN, CDR2 SYDVKM. The CDR3 sequence: CASRSGTSVTGELFF. CDR3 DNA sequence: TGTGCCAGCAGGTCCGGGACTAGCGTCACCGGGGAGCTGTTTTTT.

The gene calls are TRBV19 and TRBJ2-7, with D perhaps matching TRBD1 (6 bases). Trimming pared 3 bases from V and 0 bases from J, leaving 6 bases between. This CDR3 contains 13 residues. Germline CDR1 is LNHDA and CDR2 is SQIVND (reference sequence). Written as DNA, the CDR3 is TGTGCCAGTAGTATGACAGGCTCCTACGAGCAGTACTTC. Translating gives CASSMTGSYEQYF.

The V gene is TRBV6-1, the J gene TRBJ2-1, with no clear D. The germline V and J ends were trimmed by 0 bases and 7 bases, with 4 bases remaining between them. The CDR3 consists of 12 residues. Looked up from germline, CDR1 is MNHNS and CDR2 is SASEGT. The CDR3 protein is CASSEARNEQFF. The DNA of the CDR3 is TGTGCCAGCAGTGAAGCTCGGAATGAGCAGTTCTTC.

This clone appeared a few times. This sequence joins TRBV2 and TRBJ1-5; D gene ambiguous. The germline V gene has CDR1 SNHLY and CDR2 FYNNEI. Trimming took 2 bases from V and 5 from J, leaving 13 bases between them. CDR3 length equals 15 residues. The CDR3 spells CASSEQLTPYQPQHF. The DNA of the CDR3 is TGTGCCAGCAGTGAACAACTTACTCCCTATCAGCCCCAGCATTTT.

The chain combines TRBV11-2 with TRBJ2-2, with D perhaps TRBD1 (6 bases). The CDR3 covers 15 residues. The germline CDR1 and CDR2 sequences are SGHAT and FQNNGV. V was trimmed by 0 bases and J by 4 bases, leaving 9 bases between them. The CDR3 DNA is TGTGCCAGCAGCTTAGAACAGGGTAGCACCGGGGAGCTGTTTTTT. Its translation is CASSLEQGSTGELFF.

Only a few counts were recorded for this clone. The chain employs TRBV27 and TRBJ2-5; the D is unclear. The V gene's germline CDR1 is MNHEY and CDR2 SMNVEV (reference sequence). This CDR3 contains 14 residues. Trimming cost V 6 bases and J 2 bases, with 13 bases left between them. This CDR3 reads CASRVSVEQETQYF. The CDR3 bases are TGTGCCAGCAGGGTGAGCGTGGAGCAAGAGACCCAGTACTTC.

This clone was seen more than once but under ten times. V gene TRBV6-4 combines with J gene TRBJ2-1; 7 nucleotides agree with TRBD2. V gave up 5 bases and J gave up 2 bases; unmatched junction bases: 0. Germline assignment: CDR1 MRHNA and CDR2 SNTAGT. The CDR3 totals 13 residues. The CDR3 loop reads CASSSGAYNEQFF. CDR3 DNA: TGTGCCAGCAGTAGCGGGGCCTACAATGAGCAGTTCTTC.

The gene calls are TRBV13 and TRBJ1-4; 9 bases agree with TRBD1. Germline CDR1 PRHDT, CDR2 FYEKMQ (reference sequence). With 3 bases clipped from V and 4 bases from J, the junction kept 0 bases outside the gene matches. This CDR3 has 14 residues. The CDR3 spells CASSLGQGNEKLFF. The CDR3 DNA sequence: TGTGCCAGCAGCTTGGGACAGGGTAATGAAAAACTGTTTTTT.